Below, one TCR beta chain is given with its context. This sample was taken from a study of T cell changes during pregnancy in multiple sclerosis. The CDR3 is made up of 13 amino acids. Trimming left V 2 bases short and J 8 bases short, with 11 bases between. The germline V gene encodes CDR1 SGHNT and CDR2 YYREEE (reference sequence). Generated by immunoSEQ multiplex PCR, the TCRdb table keeps only in-frame clones and is missing some. The data contain under 50,000 clones, about 90% of them seen just once; the ten biggest clones take up under 0.9%. The chain joins TRBV5-4 to TRBJ2-1; D unresolved. This clonotype originated in a female donor with multiple sclerosis, enrolled in a pregnancy study. The material sequenced was CD4+ T cells from peripheral blood mononuclear cells, taken in the third trimester of pregnancy. The CDR3: CASSFHVRDEQFF. CDR3 nucleotides: TGTGCCAGCAGCTTCCATGTCCGCGATGAGCAGTTCTTC.